The source of this TCR beta chain is a study of tumor-infiltrating lymphocytes in primary liver carcinoma. Findings and caveats of the study: Blood trailed tumors significantly in top-250-clone fraction (p = 0.039).

Taking roughly 18-32 mg of unsorted bulk tissue, the authors co-extracted RNA and DNA. Each sampled tumor had five separate regions taken from it. TCR beta cDNA came from around 0.5 ug total RNA, primed with a constant-region primer. Nested multiplex PCR, run for three rounds with slightly modified ARM-PCR, yielded TCR beta libraries. Forward primers for TRBV1-TRBV30 and a C-beta reverse primer served the first two PCR rounds, at roughly 10 cycles each. TCRdb re-derived calls from the multiplex PCR reads in MiXCR, one entry per CDR3 protein. In the table there are around 100,000 distinct CDR3 sequences, under 70% of which are singletons. J lost 3 bases, V lost 5 bases, and 7 bases had no gene match. CDR1 is SGHNT, CDR2 YENEEA, per germline. This CDR3 region has 15 residues. This clonotype was observed a handful of times. Antigen specificity is unknown. The CDR3 ends on some other residue instead of the conserved phenylalanine or tryptophan, so this is likely a read error.

The V call is TRBV11-3, the J call TRBJ2-7; the match to TRBD1 covers 10 bases. The specimen sequenced was liver tumor tissue from sampling region 2. Subset indicated: tumor region T2, inferior pole. This TCR was recovered from a woman in her sixties or seventies with primary liver carcinoma and hepatitis B virus infection. CDR3 in DNA: TGTGCCAGCAGCCCCTGGACAGGGGGTAACTACGAGCAGTACTCC. Protein product: CASSPWTGGNYEQYS.